This T cell receptor beta chain was recovered during a study of CD8 T cells in cerebrospinal fluid in Alzheimer's disease. Whole-study findings and limits: Versus healthy subjects, Alzheimer's patients more often had clones of at least 3%.

Every participant was in good physical condition without acute infectious disease. For droplet-based sequencing, live CSF cells were sorted using a live/dead marker. From the 10x single-cell sequencing reads, TCRdb lists one entry per CDR3 protein and no DNA. The sample data list 1,500 or so distinct CDR3 sequences. The germline V gene encodes CDR1 SGHVS and CDR2 FQNEAQ. CDR3 size: 15 residues. Judged by frequency, this clonotype is large. Antigen specificity is unknown. The chain couples TRBV7-8 to TRBJ1-5. The sequenced sample was cerebrospinal fluid. The source is a human donor with Alzheimer's disease. Here the CDR3 reads CASSSKGYSNQPQHF.